This T cell receptor beta chain is from a study of T cell responses to AZD1222 COVID-19 vaccine. Overall study findings and caveats: Only six people who got AZD1222 tested seropositive at baseline. At 160-218 and 743-854, vaccine-associated CD4 TCRs were dominant, and they spanned spike.

Per the germline V gene, CDR1 is MNHEY and CDR2 is SVGAGI. The length of the CDR3 is 14 residues. V was trimmed by 9 bases and J by 9 bases, leaving 18 bases between them. Turning to this clone: Its antigen remains unknown.

Clones were read by immunoSEQ multiplex PCR, and TCRdb kept only the in-frame ones, dropping some. Among about 180,000 clones listed, approximately 90% were seen once. The V call is TRBV6-5, the J call TRBJ1-6; TRBD1 might be the D (6 bases). The clonotype originates from an adult who received the MenACWY meningococcal vaccine as a control. The sample was peripheral blood, taken 28 days after the second dose of the MenACWY control vaccine. Written as DNA, the CDR3 is TGTGCCAGTACACCCGGACAGTTCACTTCACCCCTCCACTTT. Amino acids: CASTPGQFTSPLHF.